Below, 18 T cell receptor beta chains from the same sample are listed, as sequenced in a study of blood T cells in healthy people across ages. The use of a sample-barcoded 5' primer and a J-beta primer mix characterized a second PCR of roughly 6 to 11 cycles. TCRdb used MiXCR to reprocess the 5' RACE reads, holding one entry per CDR3 protein. The sample yields about 640,000 distinct CDR3 sequences, around 41% seen once. The sample was blood. These receptors all come from a man older than 75 in good health.

This clonotype occurred a few times. V gene TRBV5-4 combines with J gene TRBJ1-2, with D possibly TRBD1 on 5 matching bases. Germline values: CDR1 SGHNT, CDR2 YYREEE (reference sequence). V lost 0 bases to trimming and J lost 7 bases, with 10 bases between them. The CDR3 has 13 residues. CDR3 bases: TGTGCCAGCAGCTTGGTTCCGAGGGGTGGCTACACCTTC. It specifies CASSLVPRGGYTF.

The table lists this clonotype with a few counts. This sequence joins TRBV6-2 or TRBV6-3 and TRBJ2-5, with no clear D. The J call is uncertain, as TRBJ2-7 better fits the DNA end. Germline V CDR1 and CDR2: MNHEY, SVGEGT. CDR3 length equals 11 residues. This CDR3 is CASTTLYEQYF. The CDR3, as DNA: TGTGCCAGCACCACTTTGTACGAGCAGTACTTC.

This clonotype was counted a few times. J is TRBJ2-5 and V is TRBV28, with D perhaps matching TRBD1 (6 bases). CDR1 is MDHEN and CDR2 is SYDVKM in the germline V gene. The CDR3 is 14 residues long. V was cut by 3 bases and J by 5 bases, with 13 bases left in between. CDR3 coding DNA: TGTGCCAGCAGTTTTGGGACAAATGGGGAGACCCAGTACTTC. It codes for CASSFGTNGETQYF.

This clonotype has at least ten counts. V and J are TRBV5-1 and TRBJ2-6; TRBD1 aligns across 8 bases. J gave up 0 bases and V 0 bases, and 8 bases lay outside the gene matches. Germline CDR1 and CDR2: SGHRS and YFSETQ. This CDR3 is 19 amino acids long. The DNA of the CDR3 is TGCGCCAGCAGCTTGGCCCCAGGGGGCTACGGCTCTGGGGCCAACGTCCTGACTTTC. Encoded protein: CASSLAPGGYGSGANVLTF.

This clonotype was seen only a few times. The V and J genes are TRBV4-3 and TRBJ2-5; no reliable D call. Germline V CDR1 and CDR2: LGHNA, YSLEER. This CDR3 is built from 17 residues. The ends were cut back, 1 base at V and 11 bases at J, with 26 bases in the middle. CDR3 protein: CASSQASGRPLGNEQYF. For the CDR3, the DNA is TGCGCCAGCAGCCAAGCTTCTGGCAGACCTCTCGGCAATGAGCAGTACTTC.

The chain uses TRBV14 and TRBJ2-7; 8 positions agree with TRBD1. CDR1 and CDR2 from the germline V gene are SGHDN and FVKESK. The CDR3 totals 13 residues. Unmatched junction bases numbered 1, after V lost 1 base and J lost 5 bases. The CDR3 loop reads CASSQAGGHEQYF. CDR3 nucleotides: TGTGCCAGCAGCCAAGCAGGGGGCCACGAGCAGTACTTC.

This clonotype has a handful of counts. The J gene is TRBJ2-3, the V gene TRBV19; 7 bases fit TRBD1. CDR1 LNHDA and CDR2 SQIVND come from the germline V gene (reference sequence). The CDR3 runs to 14 residues. The trim removed 6 bases at V and 2 bases at J, leaving 5 bases unmatched. The CDR3 reads CASSEQGYTDTQYF. The CDR3, as DNA: TGTGCCAGTAGCGAACAGGGGTACACAGATACGCAGTATTTT.

The chain has TRBV6-1 and TRBJ2-4; tentatively, D is TRBD1 or TRBD2 (7 bases each). The last part of the DNA fits TRBJ2-7 better; the J call may be wrong. The CDR3 covers 17 residues. CDR1 and CDR2 from the germline V gene are MNHNS and SASEGT. CDR3 coding DNA: TGTGCCAGCACCTCCCGCAGGGGGGGGACAAACTACGACGAGCAGTACTTC. Its protein product is CASTSRRGGTNYDEQYF.

The rearrangement joins TRBV25-1 to TRBJ2-1, with TRBD2 matching over 15 bases. V lost 3 bases and J lost 6; bases outside the gene matches: 3. CDR3 length equals 16 residues. Germline V CDR1 and CDR2: MGHDK, SYGVNS. CDR3 nucleotides: TGTGCCAGCAGTGATAGGGGACTAGCGGGAGGCAATGAGCAGTTCTTC. Protein sequence: CASSDRGLAGGNEQFF.

The chain carries TRBV6-6 and TRBJ2-7; TRBD1 might be the D (6 bases). V lost 6 bases, J lost 3 bases, and 18 bases lay in between. Per germline, CDR1 MNHNY and CDR2 SVGAGI (reference sequence). The CDR3 is made up of 15 amino acids. The CDR3 DNA reads TGTGCCAGCAGCCAGCCCGGGACAACAAACTACGAGCAGTACTTC. It codes for CASSQPGTTNYEQYF.

The gene calls are TRBV7-9 and TRBJ2-5, with 8 bases that match TRBD2. CDR1 and CDR2 (germline): SEHNR, FQNEAQ (reference sequence). This CDR3 is 18 amino acids long. J gave up 0 bases and V 5 bases, and 14 bases lay outside the gene matches. CDR3 region: CASSLRGGGLDNQETQYF. CDR3 sequence (DNA): TGTGCCAGCAGCCTTAGAGGAGGGGGACTAGACAACCAAGAGACCCAGTACTTC. Drawing the rest from reference TRBV7-9 and TRBJ2-5, the complete variable domain is DTGVSQNPRHKITKRGQNVTFRCDPISEHNRLYWYRQTLGQGPEFLTYFQNEAQLEKSRLLSDRFSAERPKGSFSTLEIQRTEQGDSAMYLCASSLRGGGLDNQETQYFGPGTRLLVL.

The chain carries TRBV20-1 and TRBJ1-1; D might be TRBD1 (5 bases). Per germline, CDR1 DFQATT and CDR2 SNEGSKA (reference sequence). CDR3 size: 12 residues. The V end lost 0 bases, the J end lost 6 bases, and 8 bases lay between the germline ends. The CDR3 coding sequence is TGCAGTGCTAGAGAGGGGGAATCTGAAGCTTTCTTT. Residues: CSAREGESEAFF.

This clonotype was counted a few times. The chain carries TRBV6-1 and TRBJ2-7; maybe TRBD2 (6 bases). The CDR3 extends over 13 amino acids. The V gene lost 4 bases and the J gene lost 3 bases, with 10 bases spanning the gap. Looked up from germline, CDR1 is MNHNS and CDR2 is SASEGT. CDR3 protein: CASSGGEHYEQYF. The CDR3, as DNA: TGTGCCAGCAGTGGCGGGGAACACTACGAGCAGTACTTC.

This clonotype was seen a few times. The chain employs TRBV6-2 or TRBV6-3 and TRBJ2-7, with 8 bases lining up with TRBD1. Germline V lookup: CDR1 MNHEY, CDR2 SVGEGT. The CDR3 spans 15 residues. Trimming took 6 bases from V and 7 from J; bases not matched to a gene: 14. CDR3 DNA: TGTGCCAGCAGAACGACAGGGGTTGGCTACAATGAGCAGTACTTC. Translated: CASRTTGVGYNEQYF.

This sequence joins TRBV15 and TRBJ1-5; a weak D match, TRBD1 (5 bases). The V and J ends lost 0 bases and 6 bases respectively, with 12 bases between them. Germline lookup yields CDR1 LNHNV and CDR2 YYDKDF (reference sequence). The CDR3 has 15 residues. The chain's CDR3 is CATSRDRGFGQPQHF. The CDR3 nucleotides are TGTGCCACCAGCAGAGATAGGGGATTCGGTCAGCCCCAGCATTTT.

This clonotype was observed a few times. The V and J genes are TRBV2 and TRBJ2-3; D possibly corresponds to TRBD1 (6 bases). Trimming cost V 6 bases and J 2 bases, with 9 bases left between them. CDR3 size: 13 residues. Germline-derived CDR1 and CDR2 are SNHLY and FYNNEI. The CDR3 sequence: CASSGQFTDTQYF. The CDR3 DNA sequence: TGTGCCAGCAGCGGACAGTTCACAGATACGCAGTATTTT.

The V and J genes are TRBV25-1 and TRBJ1-1; unclear D gene. Germline V gives CDR1 MGHDK, CDR2 SYGVNS. V lost 2 bases and J lost 1, with 11 bases in between. This CDR3 region has 15 residues. The CDR3 DNA is TGTGCCAGCAGTGAAGACCTCCCGAAGAACACTGAAGCTTTCTTT. The encoded protein is CASSEDLPKNTEAFF.

This clonotype was picked up a small number of times. The J gene is TRBJ2-3, the V gene TRBV7-6, with 8 bases matching TRBD2. J was trimmed by 2 bases and V by 5 bases; bases with no gene match: 9. Germline-derived CDR1 and CDR2 are SGHVS and FNYEAQ. This CDR3 comprises 16 residues. CDR3 sequence: CASSPTTSGPTDTQYF. The CDR3 nucleotides read TGTGCCAGCAGCCCAACTACTAGCGGACCCACAGATACGCAGTATTTT.